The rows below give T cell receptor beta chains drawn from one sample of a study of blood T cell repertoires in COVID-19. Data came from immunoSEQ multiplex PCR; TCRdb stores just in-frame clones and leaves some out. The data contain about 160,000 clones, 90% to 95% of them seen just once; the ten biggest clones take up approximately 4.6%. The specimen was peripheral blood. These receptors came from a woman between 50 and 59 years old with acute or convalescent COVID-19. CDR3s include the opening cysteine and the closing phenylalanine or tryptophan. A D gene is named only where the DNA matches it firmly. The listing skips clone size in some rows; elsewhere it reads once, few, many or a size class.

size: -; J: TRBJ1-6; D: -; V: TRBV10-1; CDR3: CASSDSNSPLHF; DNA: TGCGCCAGCAGTGACTCGAATTCACCCCTCCACTTT
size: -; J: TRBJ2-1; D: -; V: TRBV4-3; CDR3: CASSQDVLRRSSYNEQFF; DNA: TGCGCCAGCAGCCAAGATGTCCTGCGGCGGAGCTCCTACAATGAGCAGTTCTTC
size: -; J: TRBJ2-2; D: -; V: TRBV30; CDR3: CAWQGRGYTGELFF; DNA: TGTGCCTGGCAAGGGCGGGGTTACACCGGGGAGCTGTTTTTT
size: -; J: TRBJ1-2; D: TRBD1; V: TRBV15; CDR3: CATSIDGTGQGNYGYTF; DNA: TGTGCCACCAGCATAGACGGAACGGGACAGGGGAACTATGGCTACACCTTC
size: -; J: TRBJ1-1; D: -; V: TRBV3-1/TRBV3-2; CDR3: CASSQEHQNTEAFF; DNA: TGTGCCAGCAGCCAAGAACACCAGAACACTGAAGCTTTCTTT
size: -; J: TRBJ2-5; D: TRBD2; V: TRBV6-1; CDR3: CASSEVRGGIETQYF; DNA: TGTGCCAGCAGTGAGGTGCGGGGGGGTATAGAGACCCAGTACTTC
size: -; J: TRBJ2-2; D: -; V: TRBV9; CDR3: CASSVDPTTINTGELFF; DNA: TGTGCCAGCAGCGTTGACCCGACAACCATCAACACCGGGGAGCTGTTTTTT
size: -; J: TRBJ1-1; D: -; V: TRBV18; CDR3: CASSPQGTEAFF; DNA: TGTGCCAGCTCACCACAGGGGACTGAAGCTTTCTTT
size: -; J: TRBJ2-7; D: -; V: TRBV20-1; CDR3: CSASARKSYEQYF; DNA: TGCAGTGCTAGTGCCAGAAAATCCTACGAGCAGTACTTC
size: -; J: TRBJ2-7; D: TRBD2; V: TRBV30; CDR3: CAWTPAGVAHEQYF; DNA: TGTGCCTGGACCCCTGCGGGGGTCGCCCACGAGCAGTACTTC
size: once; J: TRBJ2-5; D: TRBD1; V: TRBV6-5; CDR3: CASSDNDRAEETQYF; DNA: TGTGCCAGCAGCGATAACGACAGGGCCGAAGAGACCCAGTACTTC
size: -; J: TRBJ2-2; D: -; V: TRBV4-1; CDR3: CASRRGDLKTGELFF; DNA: TGCGCCAGCAGACGAGGGGACTTGAAAACCGGGGAGCTGTTTTTT
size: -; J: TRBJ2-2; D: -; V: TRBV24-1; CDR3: CATSDFWAVPGELFF; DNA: TGTGCCACCAGTGATTTTTGGGCAGTCCCCGGGGAGCTGTTTTTT
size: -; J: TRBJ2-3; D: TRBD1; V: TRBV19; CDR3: CASSRQGAGDTQYF; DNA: TGTGCCAGTAGTAGACAGGGGGCCGGAGATACGCAGTATTTT
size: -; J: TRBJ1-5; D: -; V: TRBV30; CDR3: CAWSWGTSNQPQHF; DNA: TGTGCCTGGAGTTGGGGGACAAGCAATCAGCCCCAGCATTTT
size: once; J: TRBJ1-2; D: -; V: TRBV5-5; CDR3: CASSFWEPLGYGYTF; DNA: TGTGCCAGCAGCTTTTGGGAGCCATTAGGCTATGGCTACACCTTC
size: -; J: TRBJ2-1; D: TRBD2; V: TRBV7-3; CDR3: CASSWGLAGVEEQFF; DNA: TGTGCCAGCAGCTGGGGGCTAGCGGGAGTTGAGGAGCAGTTCTTC
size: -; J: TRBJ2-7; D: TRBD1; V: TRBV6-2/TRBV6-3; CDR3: CASSYRTGGRYEQYF; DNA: TGTGCCAGCAGTTACAGGACAGGGGGCAGGTACGAGCAGTACTTC